The T cell receptor beta chain described here comes from a study of shared clonotypes between healthy human individuals. Broader study findings: Generally, naive subsets came out with larger estimated richness than memory subsets.

V dropped 0 bases and J dropped 8 bases, with 12 bases sitting between them. CDR1 and CDR2 (germline): SGDLS, YYNGEE. The CDR3 totals 14 residues. CD4+ cells were split into CD45RA+ naive and CD45RA-negative memory subsets. Several immunoSEQ plates received, in even portions, the genomic DNA of each subset. Under the authors' procedure: For the immunoSEQ data, sequences were junction-only without quality scores, so filtering differed. This table comes from immunoSEQ multiplex PCR, and its TCRdb copy is limited to in-frame clones, with some not included. V and J calls and clone size come straight from that table; D and trimming were deduced from the DNA. The sample contains around 2.1 million clones, almost 96% of which appear only once. Details on this clone: The antigen is not known. Other DNA sequences from this sample encode an identical CDR3 as well.

Input material: naive CD4+ T cells sorted from blood. Subset: CD45RA+ positively selected. The chain carries TRBV9 and TRBJ2-1; D assignment may be TRBD1 or TRBD2 (6 bases each). The clonotype originates from a man between 18 and 35 years old in good health. In DNA, the CDR3 is TGTGCCAGCAGCGTAGGGCTAGGGGGGTATGAGCAGTTCTTC. Protein sequence: CASSVGLGGYEQFF. Full variable domain (missing parts from reference TRBV9 and TRBJ2-1): DSGVTQTPKHLITATGQRVTLRCSPRSGDLSVYWYQQSLDQGLQFLIQYYNGEERAKGNILERFSAQQFPDLHSELNLSSLELGDSALYFCASSVGLGGYEQFFGPGTRLTVL.